One sample yielded the 4 T cell receptor beta chains listed below, sequenced in a study of blood T cells in healthy people across ages. A second PCR, run for roughly 7 to 12 cycles, used a sample-barcoded 5' primer plus a J-beta primer mix. TCRdb passed the 5' RACE reads through MiXCR, listing each CDR3 protein once. Of 700,000 to 900,000 distinct CDR3 sequences listed, around 25% are singletons. These data also featured in a second study, about T cells of mothers and their children.

Material for sequencing was blood. Every receptor here comes from a boy aged 5-17 years in good health.

The V gene is TRBV29-1, the J gene TRBJ2-2; D not resolved. Germline CDR1 SQVTM, CDR2 ANQGSEA. The CDR3 extends over 13 amino acids. V dropped 5 bases and J dropped 2 bases, with 9 bases sitting between them. This CDR3 reads CSVRARNTGELFF. CDR3 coding DNA: TGCAGCGTTCGGGCAAGAAACACCGGGGAGCTGTTTTTT.

The rearrangement links TRBV15 to TRBJ2-6; D is undetermined. V lost 5 bases to trimming and J lost 1 base, with 6 bases between them. This CDR3 is 14 amino acids long. CDR1 LNHNV and CDR2 YYDKDF come from the germline V gene (reference sequence). In nucleotides, the CDR3 is TGTGCCACCAGCGACCCGTCTGGGGCCAACGTCCTGACTTTC. It yields the protein CATSDPSGANVLTF.

The table lists this clonotype with a few counts. The V and J genes are TRBV12-3 or TRBV12-4 and TRBJ2-5; D is ambiguous. The CDR3 contains 13 residues. V lost 4 bases to trimming and J lost 5 bases, with 11 bases between them. The chain's CDR3 is CASSYPPLETQYF. CDR3 bases: TGTGCCAGCAGTTACCCCCCTCTTGAGACCCAGTACTTC.

This chain joins TRBV7-2 and TRBJ2-5, with D unclear. Trimming left V 0 bases short and J 0 bases short, with 11 bases between. The CDR3 runs 16 residues. Looked up from germline, CDR1 is SGHTA and CDR2 is FQGNSA. In DNA form, the CDR3 reads TGTGCCAGCAGCTTAGCGGGAATGATTTACCAAGAGACCCAGTACTTC. This gives the protein CASSLAGMIYQETQYF. Full variable domain (missing parts from reference TRBV7-2 and TRBJ2-5): GAGVSQSPSNKVTEKGKDVELRCDPISGHTALYWYRQSLGQGLEFLIYFQGNSAPDKSGLPSDRFSAERTGGSVSTLTIQRTQQEDSAVYLCASSLAGMIYQETQYFGPGTRLLVL.